This T cell receptor beta chain is from a study of Ad26.COV2.S vaccination and SARS-CoV-2 variants. The treatment is: about 20 received Ad26.COV2.S at low or high dose, single or two shots; five or six received placebo; per-sample allocation not given. Specimens were obtained on day 63 following the first vaccine or placebo injection. CDR1 and CDR2 from the germline V gene are LGHDT and YNNKEL (reference sequence). This CDR3 is 15 amino acids long. V was clipped by 1 base and J by 4 bases, with 11 bases between them. Here immunoSEQ multiplex PCR was the method, and the copy in TCRdb shows in-frame clones only, minus some. The sample lists 400,000 to 450,000 clones, about 93% occurring once.

The TCR was taken from a person between 18 and 60 years old who received the Ad26.COV2.S COVID-19 vaccine or a placebo. Source: peripheral blood, taken in a trial of Ad26.COV2.S vaccine versus placebo. The rearrangement links TRBV3-1 (or the pseudogene TRBV3-2) to TRBJ1-3; D may be TRBD1 (6 bases). The CDR3 bases are TGTGCCAGCAGCCAAGTACAGGGTCACGGAAACACCATATATTTT. This encodes CASSQVQGHGNTIYF.